The rows below give T cell receptor beta chains drawn from one sample of a study of memory CD4+ T cells and cytomegalovirus serostatus. Sequenced by immunoSEQ multiplex PCR; TCRdb stores in-frame clones only, minus some. The repertoire holds some 60,000 clones, about 80% seen once, with over 2% in the top ten. Sequencing used memory CD4+ T cells from blood. The receptors come from an adult in good health and CMV-seropositive. Both conserved end residues are part of each CDR3. D genes are given only for firm matches. A clone size is listed for some rows: how often the clone was seen (once, few, many), or a class if it is expanded.

TRBV7-8	.	.	TRBJ1-3	CASSLSGSGGNTIYF	TGTGCCAGCAGCTTGTCAGGGTCCGGGGGAAACACCATATATTTT
TRBV7-9	.	.	TRBJ1-3	CASSARRGNTIYF	TGTGCCAGCAGCGCGCGCAGGGGCAACACCATATATTTT
TRBV18	.	.	TRBJ2-5	CASSPPSFAGETQYF	TGTGCCAGCTCACCACCGAGTTTTGCGGGAGAGACCCAGTACTTC
TRBV6-1	.	.	TRBJ2-1	CASSALWSDEQFF	TGTGCCAGCAGTGCGCTCTGGTCGGATGAGCAGTTCTTC
TRBV2	.	few	TRBJ1-5	CASSERETGGSPQHF	TGTGCCAGCAGTGAACGGGAGACTGGGGGGTCACCCCAGCATTTT
TRBV5-5	.	.	TRBJ2-2	CASSLVASGELFF	TGTGCCAGCAGCTTGGTTGCGTCCGGGGAGCTGTTTTTT
TRBV20-1	.	few	TRBJ2-3	CSARLTDTQYF	TGCAGTGCTAGACTCACAGATACGCAGTATTTT
TRBV6-5	.	.	TRBJ1-2	CASSYSIGDGYTF	TGTGCCAGCAGTTACTCGATCGGGGATGGCTACACCTTC
TRBV11-1	TRBD1	.	TRBJ1-5	CASRQGAGQPQHF	TGTGCCAGCAGGCAGGGGGCCGGTCAGCCCCAGCATTTT
TRBV30	.	.	TRBJ1-1	CAWRLSGGSEAFF	TGTGCCTGGAGACTGAGCGGGGGCTCTGAAGCTTTCTTT
TRBV2	TRBD1	.	TRBJ2-3	CASSEGRGDTQYF	TGTGCCAGCAGTGAGGGCAGGGGGGATACGCAGTATTTT
TRBV11-3	.	.	TRBJ1-3	CASGHSTSGNTIYF	TGTGCCAGCGGCCACAGCACCTCTGGAAACACCATATATTTT
TRBV7-9	TRBD2	.	TRBJ2-5	CASSLVLAGGETQYF	TGTGCCAGCAGCTTAGTGCTAGCGGGAGGGGAGACCCAGTACTTC
TRBV5-1	TRBD2	.	TRBJ2-1	CASSLSPGGPANEQFF	TGCGCCAGCAGCTTGTCACCGGGAGGGCCTGCCAATGAGCAGTTCTTC
TRBV5-1	TRBD2	.	TRBJ2-3	CASSLTSAADTQYF	TGCGCCAGCAGCTTGACTAGCGCGGCGGATACGCAGTATTTT
TRBV7-2	TRBD1	.	TRBJ1-2	CASSAPTGGHYGYTF	TGTGCCAGCAGCGCGCCGACAGGGGGCCACTATGGCTACACCTTC
TRBV7-8	TRBD1	.	TRBJ1-5	CATTTGDQPQHF	TGTGCCACCACAACAGGGGATCAGCCCCAGCATTTT
TRBV5-6	.	.	TRBJ1-1	CASSLEGTEAFF	TGTGCCAGCAGCTTGGAAGGAACTGAAGCTTTCTTT
TRBV2	TRBD1	.	TRBJ1-1	CASKPDNDRGQEAFF	TGTGCCAGCAAACCAGACAACGACAGGGGGCAGGAAGCTTTCTTT
TRBV4-2	TRBD2	.	TRBJ2-1	CASSQEGAGSLAGETEQFF	TGTGCCAGCAGCCAAGAAGGAGCGGGGTCGCTAGCGGGAGAAACTGAGCAGTTCTTC
TRBV19	TRBD2	.	TRBJ2-2	CASSILGLAGNTGELFF	TGTGCCAGTAGTATTCTTGGACTAGCGGGAAACACCGGGGAGCTGTTTTTT
TRBV13	TRBD1	.	TRBJ1-3	CASSRRDRGTGNTIYF	TGTGCCAGCAGCCGCCGGGACAGGGGAACTGGAAACACCATATATTTT
TRBV7-6	.	.	TRBJ2-4	CASSPGRSRAAKNIQYF	TGTGCCAGCAGCCCAGGGCGGAGCAGGGCGGCCAAAAACATTCAGTACTTC
TRBV6-1	.	once	TRBJ2-1	CASRRVLRADNEQFF	TGTGCCAGCAGAAGGGTTCTGAGGGCCGACAATGAGCAGTTCTTC
TRBV10-3	TRBD1	few	TRBJ2-1	CAISAGTVTNEQFF	TGTGCCATCAGTGCCGGGACAGTAACCAATGAGCAGTTCTTC
TRBV5-1	.	.	TRBJ1-5	CASSKDSNQPQHF	TGCGCCAGCAGTAAGGATAGCAATCAGCCCCAGCATTTT
TRBV4-2	TRBD1	.	TRBJ2-2	CASSPGGRAGELFF	TGTGCCAGCAGCCCAGGGGGCAGAGCCGGGGAGCTGTTTTTT
TRBV2	.	medium-sized	TRBJ2-2	CATQNTNTGELFF	TGTGCCACCCAAAACACGAACACCGGGGAGCTGTTTTTT
TRBV4-2	.	.	TRBJ2-3	CASSQSGVTDTQYF	TGTGCCAGCAGCCAATCGGGAGTCACAGATACGCAGTATTTT
TRBV11-3	.	once	TRBJ2-2	CASSLVQGGLTGELFF	TGTGCCAGCAGCTTAGTCCAGGGCGGGTTAACCGGGGAGCTGTTTTTT
TRBV7-9	.	.	TRBJ2-3	CASSFGVVSDTQYF	TGTGCCAGCAGCTTTGGTGTTGTATCAGATACGCAGTATTTT
TRBV6-1	.	.	TRBJ2-3	CASRYTDTQYF	TGTGCCAGCAGGTACACAGATACGCAGTATTTT
TRBV7-2	.	few	TRBJ1-2	CASSLDQGGGYTF	TGTGCCAGCAGCTTAGATCAGGGAGGTGGCTACACCTTC
TRBV6-1	.	few	TRBJ1-2	CASSGANYGYTF	TGTGCCAGCAGTGGGGCTAACTATGGCTACACCTTC
TRBV6-1	TRBD1	.	TRBJ1-2	CASTYSGQGQGYTF	TGTGCCAGCACATACTCGGGACAGGGGCAAGGCTACACCTTC
TRBV2	.	.	TRBJ1-1	CASEESRALNTEAFF	TGTGCCAGCGAGGAGTCTCGTGCGTTGAACACTGAAGCTTTCTTT
TRBV27	TRBD2	few	TRBJ2-7	CASSLSGGVGVYEQYF	TGTGCCAGCAGTTTATCGGGGGGGGTTGGGGTCTACGAGCAGTACTTC
TRBV7-3	.	.	TRBJ2-1	CASSPGRSNEQFF	TGTGCCAGCAGCCCTGGCAGGTCCAATGAGCAGTTCTTC
TRBV4-3	.	.	TRBJ1-1	CASSQVGGPNTEAFF	TGCGCCAGCAGCCAAGTTGGGGGCCCGAACACTGAAGCTTTCTTT
TRBV18	.	.	TRBJ1-5	CASSPGSSDQPQHF	TGTGCCAGCTCACCAGGGAGCTCGGATCAGCCCCAGCATTTT
TRBV6-5	TRBD1	.	TRBJ1-4	CASSWLQGAGEKLFF	TGTGCCAGCAGTTGGCTACAGGGGGCCGGGGAAAAACTGTTTTTT